This TCR beta chain was retrieved from a study of shared clonotypes between healthy human individuals. Turning to this clone: The sample has other DNA sequences that encode this CDR3 too.

Clones were sequenced by immunoSEQ multiplex PCR, and TCRdb holds only the in-frame ones, with some missing. This table holds some 1.5 million clones, approximately 98% found once. CDR1 and CDR2 (germline): SGHRS, YFSETQ. This CDR3 has 14 amino acids. The ends were cut back, 0 bases at V and 5 bases at J, with 11 bases in the middle. The sequence was collected from a young man in good health. This chain joins TRBV5-1 and TRBJ2-5; TRBD1 is a possible D gene (5 bases). Sequences were obtained from naive CD4+ T cells sorted from blood. Subset given: CD45RA+ positively selected. The CDR3 region is CASSLGQGGETQYF. The CDR3 DNA follows: TGCGCCAGCAGCTTGGGGCAGGGTGGGGAGACCCAGTACTTC.